One and the same sample provided the 8 T cell receptor beta chains below, sequenced in a study of cytomegalovirus exposure and HLA in healthy donors (dated by TCRdb to about 2017). Library preparation employed the immunoSEQ multiplex PCR assay. A mixture of 60 forward primers for TCR Vbeta segments and 13 reverse primers for TCR Jbeta segments was used in the multiplex PCR. TCRdb obtained this table from immuneACCESS and retained in-frame rearrangements with V and J assigned. These tables miss some clones; where compared with another copy, unresolved V genes account for less than half of the shortfall, and the remainder is unexplained. This sample is represented by under 150,000 clones; over 75% of them were singletons. The ten biggest clones cover more than 2.5% of the sample. Sample: PBMCs. These receptors were obtained from a male donor in good health and CMV-seronegative.

The gene calls are TRBV19 and TRBJ2-4; TRBD1 aligns across 9 bases. From germline, CDR1 is LNHDA and CDR2 SQIVND (reference sequence). The CDR3 contains 14 residues. The trim removed 8 bases at V and 3 bases at J, leaving 5 bases unmatched. The CDR3 nucleotides read TGTGCCAGTGCGACAGGGGGAGGCAAAAACATTCAGTACTTC. It codes for CASATGGGKNIQYF.

The rearrangement joins TRBV15 to TRBJ1-1, with a weak D call TRBD1 (5 bases). Germline loops: CDR1 LNHNV, CDR2 YYDKDF (reference sequence). CDR3 length: 15 residues. Between the trimmed V and J ends, which lost 3 bases and 0 bases, there was a span of 11 bases. The CDR3 region is CATSRGGTMNTEAFF. The CDR3 DNA is TGTGCCACCAGCAGGGGGGGAACCATGAACACTGAAGCTTTCTTT. Combining the CDR3 with reference TRBV15 and TRBJ1-1 gives the whole variable domain DAMVIQNPRYQVTQFGKPVTLSCSQTLNHNVMYWYQQKSSQAPKLLFHYYDKDFNNEADTPDNFQSRRPNTSFCFLDIRSPGLGDTAMYLCATSRGGTMNTEAFFGQGTRLTVV.

The chain combines TRBV5-4 with TRBJ2-7; 8 bases line up with TRBD1. The CDR3 is made up of 16 amino acids. Germline assignment: CDR1 SGHNT and CDR2 YYREEE (reference sequence). J was trimmed by 4 bases and V by 4 bases; bases with no gene match: 13. The CDR3 sequence is CASSPDPGGRGYEQYF. In DNA form, the CDR3 reads TGTGCCAGCAGCCCAGACCCAGGGGGCCGAGGATACGAGCAGTACTTC. Together with reference TRBV5-4 and TRBJ2-7, the CDR3 gives the full variable domain: ETGVTQSPTHLIKTRGQQVTLRCSSQSGHNTVSWYQQALGQGPQFIFQYYREEENGRGNFPPRFSGLQFPNYSSELNVNALELDDSALYLCASSPDPGGRGYEQYFGPGTRLTVT.

The chain is built from TRBV27 and TRBJ2-7; 11 nucleotides agree with TRBD2. This CDR3 is 16 amino acids long. V dropped 6 bases and J dropped 3; count of bases not matched to a gene: 10. CDR1 and CDR2 (germline): MNHEY, SMNVEV (reference sequence). CDR3 region: CASRRTSGSVVYEQYF. Written as DNA, the CDR3 is TGTGCCAGCAGGCGAACTAGCGGGAGCGTAGTCTACGAGCAGTACTTC.

The rearrangement joins TRBV6-1 to TRBJ2-5; 14 bases map to TRBD2. Losses at the gene ends were 1 base for V and 6 bases for J; bases not matched to a gene: 7. The CDR3 has 17 residues. CDR1 MNHNS and CDR2 SASEGT come from the germline V gene. This CDR3 reads CASSEGGTSGRGKTQYF. CDR3 DNA sequence: TGTGCCAGCAGTGAAGGGGGGACTAGCGGGAGAGGAAAGACCCAGTACTTC.

The V call is TRBV30, the J call TRBJ2-1, with 10 bases identical to TRBD1. The ends lost 2 bases at V and 4 bases at J; junction bases unmatched: 2. Looked up from germline, CDR1 is GTSNPN and CDR2 is SVGIG (reference sequence). The CDR3 contains 14 residues. CDR3 sequence: CAWSLGQGYNEQFF. As DNA, the CDR3 is TGTGCCTGGAGTTTGGGACAGGGGTACAATGAGCAGTTCTTC.

The chain carries TRBV2 and TRBJ1-1; 7 nucleotides agree with TRBD1. The CDR3 runs to 14 residues. With 6 bases clipped from V and 0 bases from J, the junction kept 4 bases outside the gene matches. CDR1 SNHLY and CDR2 FYNNEI come from the germline V gene. The CDR3 sequence: CASRGTGVNTEAFF. The DNA of the CDR3 is TGTGCCAGCAGGGGTACAGGGGTGAACACTGAAGCTTTCTTT.

The chain uses TRBV6-6 and TRBJ2-7, with 7 bases that match TRBD2. CDR1 is MNHNY and CDR2 is SVGAGI in the germline V gene (reference sequence). This CDR3 has 15 amino acids. V was clipped by 6 bases and J by 6 bases; unmatched bases: 14. CDR3 protein: CASSLSGGGRGEQYF. CDR3 in DNA: TGTGCCAGCAGCCTCTCGGGAGGCGGAAGGGGCGAGCAGTACTTC.